Listed below are T cell receptor beta chains from one sample, sequenced in a study of T cells after yellow fever vaccination. TCRdb re-derived calls from the 5' RACE reads in MiXCR, one entry per CDR3 protein. The sample has 150,000 to 200,000 distinct CDR3 sequences, roughly 6.2% seen once. Specimen: CD4+ T cells sorted from PBMCs, collected on the day of the first yellow fever vaccination. The receptors were sampled from a man aged 18 to 29 who received the YFV17D yellow fever vaccine. Each CDR3 is given with its conserved first and last residue. A D gene is named only where the DNA matches it firmly. A row's size may be missing; if present it is once, few, many or a size class.

>many|TRBV5-4|NA|TRBJ1-1
TGTGCCAGCAGCGGAACAGAGAACACTGAAGCTTTCTTT
CASSGTENTEAFF
>many|TRBV18|TRBD1|TRBJ1-6
TGTGCCAGCTCACAGGGACAGGGGAATTCACCCCTCCACTTT
CASSQGQGNSPLHF
>NA|TRBV5-5|NA|TRBJ2-3
TGTGCCAGCAGCTTGGGCGAGGGTACGCAGTATTTT
CASSLGEGTQYF
>many|TRBV27|TRBD2|TRBJ2-1
TGCACCAGCAGTCCAAGGACTAGCGGCGACAATGAGCAGTTCTTC
CTSSPRTSGDNEQFF
>few|TRBV19|TRBD1|TRBJ1-4
TGTGCCAGCCCTTCCGCAGGGGGTGAAAAACTGTTTTTT
CASPSAGGEKLFF
>many|TRBV12-3/TRBV12-4|TRBD2|TRBJ2-1
TGTGCCAGCACCGTATCTAGCGGGGGCCTCAATAATGAGCAGTTCTTC
CASTVSSGGLNNEQFF
>NA|TRBV4-3|NA|TRBJ1-4
TGCGCCAGCAGCCAAATGACAACAGGGCTGAAGCTGTTTTTT
CASSQMTTGLKLFF
>many|TRBV7-3|NA|TRBJ1-1
TGTGCCAGCAGCCCGGAGATGAACACTGAAGCTTTCTTT
CASSPEMNTEAFF
>many|TRBV20-1|NA|TRBJ1-2
TGCAGTGCCCTGAGGGGGGAGAATGGCTACACCTTC
CSALRGENGYTF
>few|TRBV6-1|NA|TRBJ2-2
TGTGCCAGCAGATCCCCTTCTAGCGAGGGCCGTTCCGGGGAGCTGTTTTTT
CASRSPSSEGRSGELFF
>many|TRBV5-5|NA|TRBJ1-6
TGTGCCAGCAGCTTGAGCGAGGATTCACCCCTCCACTTT
CASSLSEDSPLHF
>many|TRBV5-6|TRBD2|TRBJ2-2
TGTGCCAGCAGCTCCCCGCGGGGGGGCGGCACCGGGGAGCTGTTTTTT
CASSSPRGGGTGELFF
>many|TRBV15|NA|TRBJ1-4
TGTGCCACCAGCGGCCGGGGGCGAGACGATGAAAAACTGTTTTTT
CATSGRGRDDEKLFF
>few|TRBV20-1|NA|TRBJ2-3
TGCAGTGCTCACCTTACTAGCACAGATACGCAGTATTTT
CSAHLTSTDTQYF
>NA|TRBV11-1|NA|TRBJ2-6
TGTGCCAGCGAACCTGCGGTCAGGCGGAACTCTGGGGCCAACGTCCTGACTTTC
CASEPAVRRNSGANVLTF
>NA|TRBV6-1|NA|TRBJ1-6
TGTGCCACCCAGGCCTCCTATAATTCACCCCTCCACTTT
CATQASYNSPLHF
>many|TRBV29-1|NA|TRBJ2-7
TGCAGCGTTGGACAGGTCTACGAGCAGTACTTC
CSVGQVYEQYF
>many|TRBV2|NA|TRBJ2-2
TGTGCCAGCACGGTGGCAGTCACCGGGGAGCTGTTTTTT
CASTVAVTGELFF
>few|TRBV28|TRBD1|TRBJ2-6
TGTGCCACCAGGACAGGGGGCGCCTCTGGGGCCAACGTCCTGACTTTC
CATRTGGASGANVLTF
>many|TRBV5-1|TRBD2|TRBJ2-1
TGCGCCAGCAGCTTACCGGGCCAGGGAGGGGAGCAGTTCTTC
CASSLPGQGGEQFF
>few|TRBV7-2|NA|TRBJ1-2
TGTGCCAGCACCCCAGGGTGGGGGGAAGTCTATGGCTACACCTTC
CASTPGWGEVYGYTF
>NA|TRBV2|NA|TRBJ2-4
TGTGCCAGCAGTCAGGACGGTAAAAACATTCAGTACTTC
CASSQDGKNIQYF
>many|TRBV6-2/TRBV6-3|NA|TRBJ2-1
TGTGCCAGCAGTAGCACCTACCGGGGCAATGAGCAGTTCTTC
CASSSTYRGNEQFF
>NA|TRBV6-1|NA|TRBJ2-6
TGTGCCAGCCTAAGGGGCCAGAGCTCTGGGGCCAACGTCCTGACTTTC
CASLRGQSSGANVLTF
>few|TRBV7-2|TRBD2|TRBJ2-5
TGTGCCAGCAGCTTTGCTAGCGGGGGTCAGACCCAGTACTTC
CASSFASGGQTQYF
>few|TRBV12-3/TRBV12-4|TRBD2|TRBJ2-3
TGTGCCAGCAGTTTCCGGGTTAGCGGGGGCTTCACAGATACGCAGTATTTT
CASSFRVSGGFTDTQYF
>many|TRBV7-8|TRBD2|TRBJ2-3
TGTGCCAGCAGCAGGACTAGCGGGGGGGCCATAGATACGCAGTATTTT
CASSRTSGGAIDTQYF
>few|TRBV6-5|NA|TRBJ1-1
TGTGCCAGCAGTTACTCCGTACTTGTAGGTGCAGTCGCTGAAGCTTTCTTT
CASSYSVLVGAVAEAFF
>NA|TRBV18|TRBD1|TRBJ1-2
TGTGCCAGCTCCGGGACAGGGTTAATTTTCGCGGGCGGCTACACCTTC
CASSGTGLIFAGGYTF
>many|TRBV6-5|TRBD1|TRBJ1-4
TGTGCCAGCAGTACACGACAGGGGCTAGGGGAAAAACTGTTTTTT
CASSTRQGLGEKLFF
>NA|TRBV20-1|TRBD2|TRBJ2-1
TGCAGTGCTAGAGTCCTCGAAGCGGGGAGCGAGGAGTTCTTC
CSARVLEAGSEEFF
>few|TRBV7-9|NA|TRBJ2-1
TGTGCCAGCAGCGTAGGGACACTATACAATGAGCAGTTCTTC
CASSVGTLYNEQFF
>NA|TRBV7-2|TRBD1|TRBJ1-4
TGTGCCAGCAGCTTACAGGGGGGAAAAGATGAAAAACTGTTTTTT
CASSLQGGKDEKLFF
>few|TRBV11-2|NA|TRBJ2-1
TGTGCCAGCAGCTTAGGGGAGTACAATGAGCAGTTCTTC
CASSLGEYNEQFF
>many|TRBV20-1|TRBD2|TRBJ2-3
TGCAGTGCTAGAGATGGGAATAGCGGGGATACGCAGTATTTT
CSARDGNSGDTQYF
>NA|TRBV6-5|TRBD1|TRBJ2-1
TGTGCCAGCAGTTGGGACAGGGATGAGCAGTTCTTC
CASSWDRDEQFF